A single sample gave rise to the 26 T cell receptor beta chains below, sequenced in a study of shared clonotypes between healthy human individuals. Measured with immunoSEQ multiplex PCR; TCRdb has only the in-frame clones, and not every one. The repertoire holds 330,000 or so clones, roughly 70% seen once, with 10% to 13% in the top ten. Sequenced sample: memory CD4+ T cells sorted from blood. Subset meaning: CD45RA-negative fraction. Receptor source: a man aged 30 to 45 in good health.

The CDR3 loop reads CASSQETGNTEAFF. As DNA, the CDR3 is TGCGCCAGCAGCCAAGAGACAGGGAACACTGAAGCTTTCTTT. V gene TRBV4-1 combines with J gene TRBJ1-1, with a tentative D call TRBD1 (6 bases). This CDR3 has 14 residues. CDR1 is MGHRA, CDR2 YSYEKL, per germline. Trimming left V 0 bases short and J 1 base short, with 6 bases between.

The V and J genes are TRBV19 and TRBJ2-2; TRBD2 agrees at 14 bases. With 3 bases clipped from V and 6 bases from J, the junction kept 9 bases outside the gene matches. CDR1 LNHDA and CDR2 SQIVND come from the germline V gene (reference sequence). CDR3 size: 18 residues. The CDR3: CASSIRGLAGGAPGELFF. The CDR3 DNA sequence: TGTGCCAGTAGTATTAGAGGACTAGCGGGAGGAGCCCCCGGGGAGCTGTTTTTT.

This clone is a singleton in its sample. The rearrangement uses TRBV11-3 and TRBJ2-5; D is unclear. The CDR3 extends over 13 amino acids. The V end lost 4 bases, the J end lost 8 bases, and 14 bases lay between the germline ends. Germline CDR1 reads SGHNT; CDR2 reads YENEEA. The CDR3 here is CASSSNLGGTQYF. The CDR3 DNA reads as TGTGCCAGCAGCTCAAATTTGGGCGGAACCCAGTACTTC.

This rearrangement joins TRBV18 to TRBJ2-5; the match to TRBD2 covers 7 bases. Trimming cost V 4 bases and J 2 bases; bases outside gene matches: 4. CDR1 is KGHSH, CDR2 LQKENI, per germline. The CDR3 covers 14 residues. The CDR3 DNA follows: TGTGCCAGCTCACTAGGACTAGAACAAGAGACCCAGTACTTC. This gives the protein CASSLGLEQETQYF.

The genes are TRBV19 and TRBJ1-2, with D perhaps TRBD1 (5 bases). This CDR3 is 11 amino acids long. Germline-derived CDR1 and CDR2 are LNHDA and SQIVND (reference sequence). V was pared by 9 bases and J by 3 bases, with 8 bases between. CDR3 bases: TGTGCCAGCGGGGGGTACTATGGCTACACCTTC. Translated: CASGGYYGYTF.

The chain couples TRBV5-4 to TRBJ2-1; the D gene is possibly TRBD1 (6 bases). Germline CDR1 and CDR2: SGHNT and YYREEE (reference sequence). The CDR3 length is 15 residues. The ends were cut back, 4 bases at V and 0 bases at J, with 11 bases in the middle. CDR3 in DNA: TGTGCCAGCAGCCCAGGGGTTGCCTCCTACAATGAGCAGTTCTTC. It encodes CASSPGVASYNEQFF.

This sequence joins TRBV13 and TRBJ2-7; 9 nucleotides match TRBD1. Germline V gene sequence: CDR1 PRHDT, CDR2 FYEKMQ (reference sequence). V lost 7 bases, J lost 3 bases, and 7 bases stayed unmatched. This CDR3 has 14 amino acids. This CDR3 is CASTVDRGCYEQYF. The CDR3 coding sequence is TGTGCCAGCACCGTGGACAGGGGTTGCTACGAGCAGTACTTC.

The V call is TRBV4-1, the J call TRBJ2-7, with 9 bases aligning to TRBD1. Germline V gene sequence: CDR1 MGHRA, CDR2 YSYEKL. With V trimmed by 5 bases and J by 3 bases, 14 bases remained unmatched. This CDR3 is built from 17 residues. The CDR3 DNA follows: TGCGCCAGCAGCTACGTCCCGGGACAGGGAGTTCGCTACGAGCAGTACTTC. Translating gives CASSYVPGQGVRYEQYF.

This clone was observed a few times. This chain links TRBV15 with TRBJ1-5, with D possibly being TRBD1 (6 bases). Germline V gene lookup returns CDR1 LNHNV and CDR2 YYDKDF (reference sequence). The CDR3 runs to 15 residues. V lost 0 bases, J lost 2 bases, and 8 bases lay in between. The CDR3 DNA follows: TGTGCCACCAGCAGAGATAACAGGGGCAATCAGCCCCAGCATTTT. This encodes CATSRDNRGNQPQHF.

This chain uses TRBV5-1 with TRBJ2-1; D unresolved. The CDR3 totals 14 residues. Per the germline V gene, CDR1 is SGHRS and CDR2 is YFSETQ. V was pared by 0 bases and J by 7 bases, with 11 bases between. CDR3 sequence reads: CASSLGPSRNEQFF. CDR3 sequence (DNA): TGCGCCAGCAGCTTGGGCCCCTCGAGGAATGAGCAGTTCTTC.

This clone showed up just a few times. The chain is built from TRBV10-3 and TRBJ2-3; 13 nucleotides match TRBD2. The CDR3 is made up of 18 amino acids. Germline CDR1 and CDR2: ENHRY and SYGVKD. Trimming removed 0 bases from V and 1 base from J; junction bases left unmatched: 4. Here the CDR3 DNA reads TGTGCCATCAGTGAGTCTATAGGACTAGCGGGAGGCACAGATACGCAGTATTTT. Translating it yields CAISESIGLAGGTDTQYF.

A remark on this clone: The sample has other DNA sequences that encode this CDR3 too. This sequence joins TRBV27 and TRBJ2-2, with 7 nucleotides matching TRBD1. This CDR3 has 13 amino acids. With V trimmed by 3 bases and J by 7 bases, 2 bases remained unmatched. From germline, CDR1 is MNHEY and CDR2 SMNVEV (reference sequence). The CDR3 protein is CASSLTGIGELFF. The CDR3 bases are TGTGCCAGCAGTTTGACAGGGATCGGGGAGCTGTTTTTT.

The chain links TRBV4-3 to TRBJ2-3; D not certain. Germline CDR1 is LGHNA and CDR2 is YSLEER. Deletions cut 0 bases from V and 4 bases from J, with 11 bases between. CDR3 length: 15 amino acids. Here the CDR3 DNA reads TGCGCCAGCAGCCAAGATAGGCCGTCGTCAGATACGCAGTATTTT. Translated: CASSQDRPSSDTQYF.

The gene calls are TRBV14 and TRBJ2-5; TRBD1 aligns across 8 bases. Germline CDR1 and CDR2: SGHDN and FVKESK. This CDR3 is 17 amino acids long. The J segment lost 2 bases and the V segment lost 2 bases, leaving 10 bases of the junction unmatched. CDR3 coding DNA: TGTGCCAGCAGCCAAAGGTCAGGGGGCTTACTTCAAGAGACCCAGTACTTC. Translation: CASSQRSGGLLQETQYF. The full variable domain, rest sourced from reference TRBV14 and TRBJ2-5, is EAGVTQFPSHSVIEKGQTVTLRCDPISGHDNLYWYRRVMGKEIKFLLHFVKESKQDESGMPNNRFLAERTGGTYSTLKVQPAELEDSGVYFCASSQRSGGLLQETQYFGPGTRLLVL.

This clone was counted at least ten times. The identical CDR3 is also encoded by other nucleotide sequences in the sample. This rearrangement joins TRBV7-9 to TRBJ2-2, with 8 bases identical to TRBD2. Looked up from germline, CDR1 is SEHNR and CDR2 is FQNEAQ (reference sequence). The CDR3 runs to 15 residues. Unmatched junction bases numbered 7, after V lost 4 bases and J lost 6 bases. The CDR3 loop is CASSSGTRVSGELFF. As DNA, the CDR3 is TGTGCCAGCAGCTCCGGGACTAGAGTCTCCGGGGAGCTGTTTTTT.

The V and J genes are TRBV20-1 and TRBJ2-3; D not certain. The CDR3 loop spans 11 amino acids. With 4 bases removed from V and 5 bases from J, the gap between germline ends came to 7 bases. CDR1 and CDR2 (germline): DFQATT, SNEGSKA (reference sequence). The CDR3 nucleotides read TGCAGTGCTACCTTGTTAGATACGCAGTATTTT. Translation gives CSATLLDTQYF.

This rearrangement joins TRBV10-2 to TRBJ2-1, with 9 nucleotides matching TRBD2. Trimming took 4 bases from V and 1 from J; bases not matched to a gene: 8. The CDR3 has 17 amino acids. Per germline, CDR1 WSHSY and CDR2 SAAADI. The DNA of the CDR3 is TGCGCCAGCAGTGCGGTTGGTAGCGGGAGTTCCTACAATGAGCAGTTCTTC. The encoded protein is CASSAVGSGSSYNEQFF.

This clone was counted only a few times. The chain links TRBV7-2 to TRBJ2-6, with no clear D. The V end was cut by 7 bases, the J end by 2 bases, with 6 bases between. CDR3 length: 13 amino acids. The V gene's germline CDR1 is SGHTA and CDR2 FQGNSA. The CDR3 region has the DNA TGTGCCAGCATGACCGCTGGGGCCAACGTCCTGACTTTC. This codes for CASMTAGANVLTF.

This clone was recorded once. The chain is built from TRBV7-3 and TRBJ2-1; perhaps D is TRBD1 or TRBD2 (7 bases each). Per germline, CDR1 SGHTA and CDR2 FQGTGA. There are 13 residues in the CDR3. The V gene lost 11 bases and the J gene lost 7 bases, with 18 bases spanning the gap. CDR3 loop: CAGGGGSSNEQFF. The CDR3, as DNA: TGTGCCGGAGGGGGCGGGAGTAGTAATGAGCAGTTCTTC.

The J gene is TRBJ1-3, the V gene TRBV5-1; a weak D match, TRBD1 (5 bases). Trimming removed 3 bases from V and 4 bases from J, with 8 bases in between. Germline CDR1 is SGHRS and CDR2 is YFSETQ. The CDR3 runs 13 residues. The chain's CDR3 is CASSSGPGNTIYF. The DNA of the CDR3 is TGCGCCAGCAGCTCGGGACCCGGAAACACCATATATTTT.

The rearrangement links TRBV11-3 to TRBJ2-3; D may be TRBD2 (6 bases). The CDR3 is 13 amino acids. CDR1 SGHNT and CDR2 YENEEA come from the germline V gene. Trimming removed 6 bases from V and 5 bases from J, with 12 bases in between. CDR3 region: CASRGRGGDTQYF. The CDR3 DNA reads TGTGCCAGCAGGGGTAGGGGAGGAGATACGCAGTATTTT.

In its sample, this clone was seen many times. The chain uses TRBV5-1 and TRBJ2-1; D is tentatively TRBD1 or TRBD2 (5 bases each). This CDR3 contains 15 residues. The germline CDR1 and CDR2 sequences are SGHRS and YFSETQ. V shed 3 bases and J shed 0 bases, with 10 bases lying between them. The chain's CDR3 is CASSSGAASYNEQFF. The CDR3 nucleotides read TGCGCCAGCAGCTCCGGGGCCGCCTCCTACAATGAGCAGTTCTTC.

This clone was found a few times. This chain joins TRBV7-6 and TRBJ1-1; D might be TRBD1 (5 bases). This CDR3 comprises 13 residues. The V end lost 4 bases, the J end lost 2 bases, and 8 bases lay between the germline ends. Germline V gene lookup returns CDR1 SGHVS and CDR2 FNYEAQ. CDR3 DNA: TGTGCCAGCAGCTCCGACAGTAACACTGAAGCTTTCTTT. Protein: CASSSDSNTEAFF.

The J gene is TRBJ2-1, the V gene TRBV7-2, with a weak D call TRBD2 (6 bases). The CDR3 is 15 residues long. Germline assignment: CDR1 SGHTA and CDR2 FQGNSA. Between the trimmed V and J ends, which lost 0 bases and 3 bases, there was a span of 9 bases. The chain's CDR3 is CASSLAGGVYNEQFF. CDR3 bases: TGTGCCAGCAGCTTAGCGGGAGGCGTCTACAATGAGCAGTTCTTC.

This clone was counted between two and nine times. The gene calls are TRBV7-9 and TRBJ2-3, with TRBD1 matching 10 bases. Germline V CDR1 and CDR2: SEHNR, FQNEAQ (reference sequence). J gave up 1 base and V 4 bases, and 2 bases lay outside the gene matches. This CDR3 contains 15 residues. The CDR3 DNA follows: TGTGCCAGCAGCTCCGGGACAGGGGGCACAGATACGCAGTATTTT. Translation gives CASSSGTGGTDTQYF.

In this sample, this clone turned up a few times. The CDR3 DNA reads TGTGCCAGCAGCTACCTTACAGATACGCAGTATTTT. Encoded protein: CASSYLTDTQYF. This chain joins TRBV7-9 and TRBJ2-3; D gene uncertain. V lost 4 bases to trimming and J lost 3 bases, with 5 bases between them. The CDR3 length is 12 residues. From germline, CDR1 is SEHNR and CDR2 FQNEAQ (reference sequence). Filled out from reference TRBV7-9 and TRBJ2-3, the complete variable domain reads DTGVSQNPRHKITKRGQNVTFRCDPISEHNRLYWYRQTLGQGPEFLTYFQNEAQLEKSRLLSDRFSAERPKGSFSTLEIQRTEQGDSAMYLCASSYLTDTQYFGPGTRLTVL.